This TCR beta chain was identified in a study of T cell responses to AZD1222 COVID-19 vaccine. Notes on the study in general: The donors showed a predominance of white British ancestry and of females, with possible underestimation of clonal diversity.

About this clone itself: Its specificity is not known.

Some clones are missing from TCRdb's copy, which holds only in-frame ones; the method was immunoSEQ multiplex PCR. Here the sample spans some 94,000 clones, 87% being singletons. The starting material was peripheral blood, obtained on day 0 of AZD1222 vaccination. The receptor was isolated from an adult in good health.

The CDR3: CATSDTTSGSAYNEQFF. Here the CDR3 DNA reads TGTGCCACCAGTGATACGACTAGCGGGAGTGCCTACAATGAGCAGTTCTTC. This chain joins TRBV24-1 and TRBJ2-1, with TRBD2 identical over 12 bases. V was clipped by 3 bases and J by 2 bases; unmatched bases: 4. The CDR3 has 17 residues. In germline, CDR1 is KGHDR, CDR2 SFDVKD.